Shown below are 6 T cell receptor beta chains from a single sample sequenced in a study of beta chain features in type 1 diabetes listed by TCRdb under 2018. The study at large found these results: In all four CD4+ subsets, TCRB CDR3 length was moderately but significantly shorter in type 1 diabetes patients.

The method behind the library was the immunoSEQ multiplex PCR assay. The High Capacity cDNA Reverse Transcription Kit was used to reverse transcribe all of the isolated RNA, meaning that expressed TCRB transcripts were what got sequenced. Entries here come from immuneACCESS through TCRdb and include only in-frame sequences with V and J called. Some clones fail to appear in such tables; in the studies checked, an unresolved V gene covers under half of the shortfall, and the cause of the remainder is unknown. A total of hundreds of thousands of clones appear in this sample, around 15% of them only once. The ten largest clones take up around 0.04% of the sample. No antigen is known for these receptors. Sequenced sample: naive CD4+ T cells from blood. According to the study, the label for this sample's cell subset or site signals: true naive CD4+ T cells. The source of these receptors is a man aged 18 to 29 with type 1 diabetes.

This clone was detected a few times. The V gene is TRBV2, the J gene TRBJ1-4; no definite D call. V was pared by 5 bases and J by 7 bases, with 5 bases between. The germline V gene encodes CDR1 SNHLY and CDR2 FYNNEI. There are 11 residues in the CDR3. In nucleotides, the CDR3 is TGTGCCAGCAGTTACGGTGAAAAACTGTTTTTT. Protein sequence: CASSYGEKLFF.

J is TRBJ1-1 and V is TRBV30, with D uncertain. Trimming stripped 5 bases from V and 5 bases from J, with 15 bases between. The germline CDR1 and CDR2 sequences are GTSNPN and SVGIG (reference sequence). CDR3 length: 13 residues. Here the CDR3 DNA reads TGTGCCTGGCGAACAGCAGAGAAAACTGAAGCTTTCTTT. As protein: CAWRTAEKTEAFF.

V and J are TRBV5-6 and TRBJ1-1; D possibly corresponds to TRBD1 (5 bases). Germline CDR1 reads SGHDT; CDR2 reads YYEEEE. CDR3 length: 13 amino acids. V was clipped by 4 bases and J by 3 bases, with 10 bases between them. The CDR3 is CASSPGGDTEAFF. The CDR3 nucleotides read TGTGCCAGCAGCCCCGGGGGGGACACTGAAGCTTTCTTT.

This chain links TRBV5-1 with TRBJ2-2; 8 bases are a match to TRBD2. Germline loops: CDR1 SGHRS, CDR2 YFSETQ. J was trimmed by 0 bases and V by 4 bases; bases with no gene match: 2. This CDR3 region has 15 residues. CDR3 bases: TGCGCCAGCAGCGACGGGAGGGCGAACACCGGGGAGCTGTTTTTT. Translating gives CASSDGRANTGELFF.

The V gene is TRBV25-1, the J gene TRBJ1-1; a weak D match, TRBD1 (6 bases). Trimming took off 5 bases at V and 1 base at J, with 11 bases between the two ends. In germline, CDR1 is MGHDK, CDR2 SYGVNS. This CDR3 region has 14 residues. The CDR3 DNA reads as TGTGCCAGCAGTTTAACCAGGGGGAACACTGAAGCTTTCTTT. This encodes CASSLTRGNTEAFF.

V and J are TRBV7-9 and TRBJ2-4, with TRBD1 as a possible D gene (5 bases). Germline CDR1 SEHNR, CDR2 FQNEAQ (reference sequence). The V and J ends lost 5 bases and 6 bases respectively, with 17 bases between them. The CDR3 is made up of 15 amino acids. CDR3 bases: TGTGCCAGCAGCCCCATACTGGATAGGGGAAACATTCAGTACTTC. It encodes CASSPILDRGNIQYF.